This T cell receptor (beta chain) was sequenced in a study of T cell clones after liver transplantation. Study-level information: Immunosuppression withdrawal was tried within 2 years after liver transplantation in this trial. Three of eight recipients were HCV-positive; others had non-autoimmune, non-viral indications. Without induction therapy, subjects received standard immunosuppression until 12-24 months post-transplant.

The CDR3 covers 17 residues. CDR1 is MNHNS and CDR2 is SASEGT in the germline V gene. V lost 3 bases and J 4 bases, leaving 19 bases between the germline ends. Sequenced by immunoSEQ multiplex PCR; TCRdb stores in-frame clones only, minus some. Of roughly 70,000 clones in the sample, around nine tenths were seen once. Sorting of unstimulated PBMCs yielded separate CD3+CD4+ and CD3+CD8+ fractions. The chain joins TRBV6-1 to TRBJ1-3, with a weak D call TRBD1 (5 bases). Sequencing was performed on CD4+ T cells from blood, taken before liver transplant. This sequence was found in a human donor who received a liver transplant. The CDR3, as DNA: TGTGCCAGCAGTGATAGGGTTGGGCAGGGAGCCGGAAACACCATATATTTT. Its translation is CASSDRVGQGAGNTIYF.